The next 6 T cell receptor beta chains were all read from a single sample in a study of radiation and T cells in renal cell carcinoma. The time point here: baseline pretreatment blood. Treatment in this sample: 15 Gy SBRT to primary tumor, nephrectomy 4 weeks later. TCRdb's copy holds only in-frame clones and misses some; the assay was immunoSEQ multiplex PCR. The top ten hold 20% to 25% of the sample, which has about 140,000 clones, approximately 87% seen once. Sequenced here: blood, sampled from a patient whose treatment included radiotherapy and nephrectomy. The receptors here all came from a woman in her 50s with renal cell carcinoma.

The chain carries TRBV15 and TRBJ1-4; 7 bases map to TRBD1. CDR1 is LNHNV and CDR2 is YYDKDF in the germline V gene (reference sequence). The CDR3 extends over 14 amino acids. J gave up 6 bases and V 5 bases, and 6 bases lay outside the gene matches. The CDR3 DNA follows: TGTGCCACCAGCCCACAGGGGAGGGATGAAAAACTGTTTTTT. Protein: CATSPQGRDEKLFF.

The chain carries TRBV5-1 and TRBJ2-7; TRBD1 matches at 10 bases. The CDR3 consists of 16 residues. The J segment lost 4 bases and the V segment lost 0 bases, leaving 7 bases of the junction unmatched. Germline lookup yields CDR1 SGHRS and CDR2 YFSETQ. CDR3 DNA sequence: TGCGCCAGCAGCTTGGCTGGGGACAGGGGAGGGTACGAGCAGTACTTC. Translated, it gives CASSLAGDRGGYEQYF. Variable domain in full (rest from reference TRBV5-1 and TRBJ2-7): KAGVTQTPRYLIKTRGQQVTLSCSPISGHRSVSWYQQTPGQGLQFLFEYFSETQRNKGNFPGRFSGRQFSNSRSEMNVSTLELGDSALYLCASSLAGDRGGYEQYFGPGTRLTVT.

Points on this clone: A much larger clone sits a single nucleotide away, making a read error possible. The chain is built from TRBV5-4 and TRBJ2-3; D is possibly TRBD1 (6 bases). Germline CDR1 is SGHNT and CDR2 is YYREEE (reference sequence). CDR3 length equals 14 residues. V was clipped by 3 bases and J by 0 bases, with 8 bases between them. DNA of the CDR3: TGTGCCAGCAGCTGGGGACAAAGCACAGATACGCAGTATTTT. Its protein is CASSWGQSTDTQYF.

This clone was seen once. The chain couples TRBV7-2 to TRBJ1-2; 10 bases match TRBD1. The CDR3 has 17 amino acids. Germline V lookup: CDR1 SGHTA, CDR2 FQGNSA. Trimming took 2 bases from V and 2 from J; bases not matched to a gene: 8. CDR3 DNA: TGTGCCAGCAGCTTATCTCGAGACAGGGGGCAAAACTATGGCTACACCTTC. Translation: CASSLSRDRGQNYGYTF.

This sequence joins TRBV5-6 and TRBJ1-6; D possibly corresponds to TRBD1 (6 bases). V was pared by 2 bases and J by 5 bases, with 17 bases between. Germline V gene data show CDR1 as SGHDT and CDR2 as YYEEEE. This CDR3 is built from 17 residues. In DNA form, the CDR3 reads TGTGCCAGCAGCTTTTCCGCCTCCGGGACAAATAATTCACCCCTCCACTTT. Amino acid sequence: CASSFSASGTNNSPLHF.

The V and J genes are TRBV4-2 and TRBJ1-2; TRBD1 matches 8 bases. V lost 4 bases and J lost 8; bases outside the gene matches: 12. Looked up from germline, CDR1 is LGHNA and CDR2 is YNFKEQ. The CDR3 sequence is 15 residues long. This CDR3 is CASSREVQGAVGYTF. The CDR3 nucleotides are TGTGCCAGCAGCCGGGAAGTCCAGGGGGCAGTGGGCTACACCTTC.